Shown below are 15 T cell receptor beta chains from a single sample sequenced in a study of CD8 T cells in ankylosing spondylitis. One entry per CDR3 protein results from TCRdb running MiXCR on the 5' RACE reads. The profile shows some 250,000 distinct CDR3 sequences, approximately 11% of them singletons. The sequenced sample was blood, either unsorted or a sorted T cell fraction (not recorded which). All receptors come from a male donor with ankylosing spondylitis or in good health (not recorded which).

This clonotype occurred many times. The chain carries TRBV5-1 and TRBJ2-3; TRBD1 agrees at 7 bases. V gave up 0 bases and J gave up 0 bases; unmatched junction bases: 4. CDR1 and CDR2 from the germline V gene are SGHRS and YFSETQ. The CDR3 is 16 residues long. Here the CDR3 DNA reads TGCGCCAGCAGCTTGGGGCCGGGACAGAGCACAGATACGCAGTATTTT. As protein: CASSLGPGQSTDTQYF.

V and J are TRBV12-5 and TRBJ2-1; TRBD2 aligns across 9 bases. The germline gives CDR1 LGHNT, CDR2 FRNRAP. The CDR3 consists of 15 residues. Trimming removed 6 bases from V and 4 bases from J; junction bases left unmatched: 7. The CDR3 spells CASGPDSGGYNEQFF. The CDR3 nucleotides read TGTGCTAGTGGCCCCGATAGCGGGGGATACAATGAGCAGTTCTTC.

This clonotype was picked up a small number of times. The rearrangement joins TRBV5-1 to TRBJ2-5; TRBD1 or TRBD2 may be the D gene (5 bases each). The V and J ends lost 2 bases and 2 bases respectively, with 13 bases between them. The CDR3 length is 15 residues. CDR1 is SGHRS, CDR2 YFSETQ, per germline. The DNA for the CDR3 is TGCGCCAGCAGCTTTGGGGACGCCCTACAAGAGACCCAGTACTTC. Protein: CASSFGDALQETQYF. The entire variable domain, with the rest obtained from reference TRBV5-1 and TRBJ2-5, is as follows: KAGVTQTPRYLIKTRGQQVTLSCSPISGHRSVSWYQQTPGQGLQFLFEYFSETQRNKGNFPGRFSGRQFSNSRSEMNVSTLELGDSALYLCASSFGDALQETQYFGPGTRLLVL.

This clonotype was detected ten times or more. This chain joins TRBV20-1 and TRBJ2-7, with 12 bases identical to TRBD2. CDR3 length: 14 amino acids. Looked up from germline, CDR1 is DFQATT and CDR2 is SNEGSKA (reference sequence). V dropped 6 bases and J dropped 1; count of bases not matched to a gene: 4. DNA of the CDR3: TGCAGTGCCCTTGGACTAGCGGGATCCTACGAGCAGTACTTC. Translating gives CSALGLAGSYEQYF.

This clonotype has ten or more counts. The chain has TRBV7-8 and TRBJ2-3; the D gene is possibly TRBD1 (5 bases). The germline CDR1 and CDR2 sequences are SGHVS and FQNEAQ. This CDR3 has 16 residues. The ends were cut back, 0 bases at V and 0 bases at J, with 10 bases in the middle. CDR3 DNA sequence: TGTGCCAGCAGCTTAGCCGACAGTACAAGCACAGATACGCAGTATTTT. Translation: CASSLADSTSTDTQYF.

This clonotype was seen a handful of times. V is TRBV7-6 and J is TRBJ2-7, with 8 positions matching TRBD1. After removal of 5 bases from V and 5 bases from J, the junction contained 8 bases not matched to a gene. The CDR3 sequence is 14 residues long. Germline lookup yields CDR1 SGHVS and CDR2 FNYEAQ. In DNA form, the CDR3 reads TGTGCCAGCAGCCTTCGGGACAGGAAAGACGAGCAGTACTTC. Its protein product is CASSLRDRKDEQYF.

This clonotype was seen a handful of times. V usage is TRBV7-2 and J usage is TRBJ2-5, with 7 bases matching TRBD1. The CDR3 sequence is 14 residues long. The V segment lost 6 bases and the J segment 5 bases; nucleotides outside the gene matches: 9. Germline CDR1 is SGHTA and CDR2 is FQGNSA. The DNA of the CDR3 is TGTGCCAGCAGAGGTCGACAGGGCGGGGAGACCCAGTACTTC. Protein sequence: CASRGRQGGETQYF. Looking up the rest from reference TRBV7-2 and TRBJ2-5 gives the full variable domain: GAGVSQSPSNKVTEKGKDVELRCDPISGHTALYWYRQSLGQGLEFLIYFQGNSAPDKSGLPSDRFSAERTGGSVSTLTIQRTQQEDSAVYLCASRGRQGGETQYFGPGTRLLVL.

In its sample, this clonotype was seen many times. This chain links TRBV21-1 with TRBJ2-7; TRBD1, as called in the table, went unchecked against the DNA. TRBV21-1 is assigned pseudogene status. This CDR3 is 14 amino acids long. In DNA form, the CDR3 reads TGTGCCAGCAGCATGACAGGGTGCCACTACGAGCAGTACTTC. Protein: CASSMTGCHYEQYF.

This clonotype was seen repeatedly, ten times or more. The genes are TRBV12-3 or TRBV12-4 and TRBJ2-3, with D unclear. V was clipped by 2 bases and J by 2 bases, with 5 bases between them. There are 13 residues in the CDR3. CDR3 sequence: CASSLLATDTQYF. DNA for the CDR3: TGTGCCAGCAGTTTATTGGCCACAGATACGCAGTATTTT.

This clonotype was seen more than once but under ten times. The chain couples TRBV18 to TRBJ2-5; D is unresolved. This CDR3 has 11 amino acids. CDR1 KGHSH and CDR2 LQKENI come from the germline V gene. V was shortened by 1 base and J by 5 bases, with 2 bases between the two germline ends. The CDR3 here is CASSPLETQYF. The DNA of the CDR3 is TGTGCCAGCTCACCACTCGAGACCCAGTACTTC.

This clonotype was seen many times. The V and J genes are TRBV11-2 and TRBJ1-1, with a weak D call TRBD1 (5 bases). The CDR3 has 14 residues. The germline gives CDR1 SGHAT, CDR2 FQNNGV. Deletions cut 7 bases from V and 2 bases from J, with 14 bases between. The DNA for the CDR3 is TGTGCCAGCACCCCACGGGGGTATAACACTGAAGCTTTCTTT. Its translation: CASTPRGYNTEAFF.

Remarks on this clonotype: Since a much larger clone is just one base distant, this may be a read error. V is TRBV6-2 or TRBV6-3 and J is TRBJ2-5, with D unclear. Germline loops: CDR1 MNHEY, CDR2 SVGEGT. The CDR3 is 13 residues long. Trimming cost V 4 bases and J 2 bases, with 8 bases left between them. CDR3 DNA sequence: TGTGCCAGCAGTTGGCACAGACAAGAGACCCAGTACTTC. As protein: CASSWHRQETQYF.

This clonotype was picked up a small number of times. The chain is built from TRBV28 and TRBJ2-3; the D is unclear. CDR1 and CDR2 (germline): MDHEN, SYDVKM. V was clipped by 4 bases and J by 4 bases, with 15 bases between them. The CDR3 is 15 residues long. CDR3: CASSSQLPSADTQYF. The CDR3 DNA reads as TGTGCCAGCAGTTCCCAACTACCCAGCGCAGATACGCAGTATTTT.

This clonotype occurred many times. This chain joins TRBV5-1 and TRBJ2-3; 12 nucleotides agree with TRBD2. V dropped 0 bases and J dropped 6; count of bases not matched to a gene: 8. This CDR3 is 17 amino acids long. Germline V gene data show CDR1 as SGHRS and CDR2 as YFSETQ. The CDR3 reads CASSLVELAGGSDTQYF. CDR3 in DNA: TGCGCCAGCAGCTTGGTCGAACTAGCGGGGGGTTCTGATACGCAGTATTTT. The full variable domain, its missing parts supplied by reference TRBV5-1 and TRBJ2-3, is KAGVTQTPRYLIKTRGQQVTLSCSPISGHRSVSWYQQTPGQGLQFLFEYFSETQRNKGNFPGRFSGRQFSNSRSEMNVSTLELGDSALYLCASSLVELAGGSDTQYFGPGTRLTVL.

In its sample, this clonotype was seen many times. This chain's CDR3 is CASRSMPGNTIYF. The CDR3 bases are TGTGCCAGCAGGTCCATGCCCGGAAACACCATATATTTT. The V and J genes are TRBV12-3 or TRBV12-4 and TRBJ1-3; no firm D call. The CDR3 covers 13 residues. Trimming shortened V by 6 bases and J by 4 bases, and 10 bases separated the two germline ends.